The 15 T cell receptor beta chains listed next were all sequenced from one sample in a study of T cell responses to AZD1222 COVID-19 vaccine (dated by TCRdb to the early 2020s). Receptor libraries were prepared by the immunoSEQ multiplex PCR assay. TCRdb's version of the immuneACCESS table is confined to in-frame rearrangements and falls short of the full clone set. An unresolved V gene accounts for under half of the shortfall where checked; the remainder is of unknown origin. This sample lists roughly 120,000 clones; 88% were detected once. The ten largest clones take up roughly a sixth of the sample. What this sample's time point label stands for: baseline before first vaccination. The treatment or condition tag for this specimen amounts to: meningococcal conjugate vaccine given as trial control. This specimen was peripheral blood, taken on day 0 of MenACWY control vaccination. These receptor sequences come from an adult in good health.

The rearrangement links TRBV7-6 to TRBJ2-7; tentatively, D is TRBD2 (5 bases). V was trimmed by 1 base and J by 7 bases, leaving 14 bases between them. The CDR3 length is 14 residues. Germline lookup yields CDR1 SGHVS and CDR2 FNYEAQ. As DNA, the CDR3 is TGTGCCAGCAGCTTAGGTTCGGGCCGGGGAGAGCAGTACTTC. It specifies CASSLGSGRGEQYF.

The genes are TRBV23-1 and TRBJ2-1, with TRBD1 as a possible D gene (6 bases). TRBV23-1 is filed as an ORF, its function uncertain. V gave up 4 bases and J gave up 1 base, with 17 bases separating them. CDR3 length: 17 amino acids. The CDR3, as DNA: TGCGCCAGCAGTCCGGCCCGCCCGGACAGATCCTACAATGAGCAGTTCTTC. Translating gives CASSPARPDRSYNEQFF.

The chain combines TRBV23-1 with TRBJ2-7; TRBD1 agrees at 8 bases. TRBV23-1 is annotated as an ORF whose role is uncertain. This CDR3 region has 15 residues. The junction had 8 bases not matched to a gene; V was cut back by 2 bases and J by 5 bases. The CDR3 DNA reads TGCGCCAGCAGTCAACCAGGGGGCGAGGACCACGAGCAGTACTTC. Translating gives CASSQPGGEDHEQYF.

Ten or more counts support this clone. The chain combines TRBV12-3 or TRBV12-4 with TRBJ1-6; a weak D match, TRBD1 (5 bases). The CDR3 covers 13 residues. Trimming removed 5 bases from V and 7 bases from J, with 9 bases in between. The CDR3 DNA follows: TGTGCCAGCAGTAGACAGAAAAATTCACCCCTCCACTTT. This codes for CASSRQKNSPLHF.

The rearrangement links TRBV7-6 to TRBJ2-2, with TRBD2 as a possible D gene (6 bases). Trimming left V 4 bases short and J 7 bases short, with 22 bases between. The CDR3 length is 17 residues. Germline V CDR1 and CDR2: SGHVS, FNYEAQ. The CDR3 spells CASSSAAGPGIHGELFF. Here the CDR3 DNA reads TGTGCCAGCAGCTCCGCGGCGGGACCGGGGATTCACGGGGAGCTGTTTTTT.

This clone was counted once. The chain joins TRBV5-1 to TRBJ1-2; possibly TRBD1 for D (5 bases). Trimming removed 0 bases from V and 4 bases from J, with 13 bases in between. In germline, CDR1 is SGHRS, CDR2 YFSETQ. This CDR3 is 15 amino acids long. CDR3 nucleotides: TGCGCCAGCAGCTTGGTTTTTCAGGGCGCCTATGGCTACACCTTC. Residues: CASSLVFQGAYGYTF.

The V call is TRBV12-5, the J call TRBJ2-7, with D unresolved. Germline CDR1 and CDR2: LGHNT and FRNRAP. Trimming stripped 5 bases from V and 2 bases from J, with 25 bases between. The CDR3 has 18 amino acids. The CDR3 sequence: CASGPRTVRVAGTYEQYF. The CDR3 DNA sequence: TGTGCTAGTGGTCCACGGACGGTCCGGGTCGCCGGAACCTACGAGCAGTACTTC.

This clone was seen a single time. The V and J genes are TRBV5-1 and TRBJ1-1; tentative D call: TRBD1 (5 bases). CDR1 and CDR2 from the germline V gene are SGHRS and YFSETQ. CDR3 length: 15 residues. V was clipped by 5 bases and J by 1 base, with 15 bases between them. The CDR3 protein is CASSPGTGKNTEAFF. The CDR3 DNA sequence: TGCGCCAGCAGTCCGGGGACCGGGAAGAACACTGAAGCTTTCTTT.

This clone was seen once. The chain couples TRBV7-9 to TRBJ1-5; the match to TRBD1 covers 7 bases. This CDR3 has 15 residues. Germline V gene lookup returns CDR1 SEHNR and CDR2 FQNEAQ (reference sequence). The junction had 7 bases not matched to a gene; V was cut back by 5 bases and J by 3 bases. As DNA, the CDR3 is TGTGCCAGCAGCCTTCAGGGACAGCTCAATCAGCCCCAGCATTTT. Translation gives CASSLQGQLNQPQHF.

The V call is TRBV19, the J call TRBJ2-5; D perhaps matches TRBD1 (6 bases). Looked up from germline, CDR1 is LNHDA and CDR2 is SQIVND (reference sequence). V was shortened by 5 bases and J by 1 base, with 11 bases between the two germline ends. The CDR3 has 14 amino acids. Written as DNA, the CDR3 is TGTGCCAGTAGTCCGGGACACCGCCAAGAGACCCAGTACTTC. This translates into CASSPGHRQETQYF.

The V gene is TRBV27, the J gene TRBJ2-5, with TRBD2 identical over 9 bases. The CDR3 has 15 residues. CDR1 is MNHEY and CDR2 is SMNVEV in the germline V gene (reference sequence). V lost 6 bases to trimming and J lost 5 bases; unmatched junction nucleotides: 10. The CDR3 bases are TGTGCCAGCAGAATACTAGCGGGCAACGGGGAGACCCAGTACTTC. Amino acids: CASRILAGNGETQYF.

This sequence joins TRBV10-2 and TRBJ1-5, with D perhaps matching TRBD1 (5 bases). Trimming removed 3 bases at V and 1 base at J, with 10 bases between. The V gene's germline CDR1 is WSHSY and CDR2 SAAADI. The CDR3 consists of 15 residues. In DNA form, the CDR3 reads TGCGCCAGCAGTGATGTGGGGGGAAGCAATCAGCCCCAGCATTTT. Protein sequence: CASSDVGGSNQPQHF.

The CDR3 coding sequence is TGTGCCAGCAGCTTGGGGTCTAGCGGGAGTTACGAGCAGTACTTC. This codes for CASSLGSSGSYEQYF. The rearrangement joins TRBV5-6 to TRBJ2-7; TRBD2 aligns across 10 bases. The CDR3 extends over 15 amino acids. The germline gives CDR1 SGHDT, CDR2 YYEEEE. V was pared by 0 bases and J by 4 bases, with 4 bases of the junction left unmatched.

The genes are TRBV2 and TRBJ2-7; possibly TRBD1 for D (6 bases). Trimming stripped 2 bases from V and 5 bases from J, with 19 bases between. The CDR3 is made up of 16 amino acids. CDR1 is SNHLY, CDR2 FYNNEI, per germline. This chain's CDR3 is CASSESFTGQGDEQYF. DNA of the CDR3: TGTGCCAGCAGTGAATCTTTTACAGGGCAGGGCGACGAGCAGTACTTC.

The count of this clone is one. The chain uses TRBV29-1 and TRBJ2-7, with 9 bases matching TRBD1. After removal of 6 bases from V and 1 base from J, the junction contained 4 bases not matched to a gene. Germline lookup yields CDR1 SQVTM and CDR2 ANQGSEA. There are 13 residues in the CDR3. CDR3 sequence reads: CSVGTGISYEQYF. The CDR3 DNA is TGCAGCGTGGGGACAGGGATATCCTACGAGCAGTACTTC.